This T cell receptor (beta chain) was recorded in a study of blood T cell repertoires in COVID-19. Measured with immunoSEQ multiplex PCR; TCRdb has only the in-frame clones, and not every one. The sample yields some 290,000 clones, roughly 90% seen once. Seattle's enrolled individuals joined amid active infection and were then monitored longitudinally. The V gene lost 0 bases and the J gene lost 6 bases, with 6 bases spanning the gap. The CDR3 sequence is 13 residues long. The germline gives CDR1 KGHSH, CDR2 LQKENI. Sample: peripheral blood. The chain recombines TRBV18 with TRBJ1-5; perhaps TRBD1 as D (5 bases). The TCR comes from a woman aged 25 to 39 with COVID-19, enrolled during active disease. The chain's CDR3 is CASSPPGGQPQHF. The CDR3 bases are TGTGCCAGCTCACCACCGGGGGGTCAGCCCCAGCATTTT.